This T cell receptor beta chain was sequenced during a study of shared clonotypes between healthy human individuals. Data came from immunoSEQ multiplex PCR; TCRdb stores just in-frame clones and leaves some out. The sample has about 2.2 million clones, 90% to 95% seen once; the top ten hold more than 1.5%. CDR3 length equals 16 residues. CDR1 is MDHEN, CDR2 SYDVKM, per germline. Trimming pared 2 bases from V and 0 bases from J, leaving 14 bases between. Only CD45RO-negative cells positively selected for CCR7 counted as naive CD8 cells, so terminally differentiated effector memory CD45RA+ cells were excluded.

The chain employs TRBV28 and TRBJ2-7; D is perhaps TRBD1 or TRBD2 (5 bases each). The sample taken for sequencing was naive CD8+ T cells from PBMCs. The source of this sequence is a man younger than 35 in good health. Some clones in this sample may be carry-over from other donors' samples. Written as DNA, the CDR3 is TGTGCCAGCAGTTTACCCCTCTCCGGGGCCTCCTACGAGCAGTACTTC. As protein: CASSLPLSGASYEQYF. The entire variable domain, with the rest obtained from reference TRBV28 and TRBJ2-7, is as follows: DVKVTQSSRYLVKRTGEKVFLECVQDMDHENMFWYRQDPGLGLRLIYFSYDVKMKEKGDIPEGYSVSREKKERFSLILESASTNQTSMYLCASSLPLSGASYEQYFGPGTRLTVT.